This T cell receptor beta chain was recorded in a study of shared clonotypes between healthy human individuals. Profiled with immunoSEQ multiplex PCR; TCRdb holds only in-frame clones, not every one. Among millions of clones listed, just over 90% were seen once. This clone was observed once. This CDR3 spans 15 amino acids. V was pared by 0 bases and J by 0 bases, with 2 bases of the junction left unmatched. Germline assignment: CDR1 SGHRS and CDR2 YFSETQ. The sample taken for sequencing was naive CD4+ T cells sorted from blood. Indicated subset: CD45RA+ positively selected. The TCR originated in a man between 18 and 29 years old in good health. The V and J genes are TRBV5-1 and TRBJ2-5; 7 bases match TRBD1. As DNA, the CDR3 is TGCGCCAGCAGCTTGGTACAGGGGTACCAAGAGACCCAGTACTTC. Its protein product is CASSLVQGYQETQYF.